This T cell receptor beta chain was identified in a study of CD8+ T cells in alopecia areata. Treatment here: oral pan-JAK inhibitor, 5-10 mg twice daily. Extracted from the samples, RNA was reverse transcribed into cDNA to serve as the sequencing template. Clones were sequenced by immunoSEQ multiplex PCR, and TCRdb holds only the in-frame ones, with some missing. The sample contains about 190,000 clones, 50% to 60% of which appear only once. Germline CDR1 reads GTSNPN; CDR2 reads SVGIG (reference sequence). The CDR3 loop spans 11 amino acids. V shed 2 bases and J shed 3 bases, with 5 bases lying between them.

This clonotype originated in a human donor with alopecia areata. The rearrangement links TRBV30 to TRBJ2-7; D unresolved. Specimen: CD4+ T cells sorted from blood, collected at week 4, from a patient treated with tofacitinib. CDR3 in amino acids: CAWSNFYEQYF. DNA for the CDR3: TGTGCCTGGAGTAATTTCTACGAGCAGTACTTC.